Given below is one T cell receptor beta chain in context. TRB cDNA was prepared as libraries by UMI-labeled 5' RACE. Reprocessing the 5' RACE reads, TCRdb reports a single entry for every CDR3 protein and omits DNA. This table holds about 43,000 distinct CDR3 sequences. This sample is part of a study of CXCR3-negative and CXCR3-positive naive CD8 T cells. The CDR3 totals 15 residues. From germline, CDR1 is SGHNT and CDR2 YYREEE (reference sequence). The sequenced sample consisted of memory CD8+ T cells from blood. This sequence originates from a human donor in good health. Some clones in this sample may be carry-over from other donors' samples. The chain recombines TRBV5-4 with TRBJ1-1; checking the TCRdb D call of TRBD1 is not possible without DNA. The CDR3 spells CASSPWTEGDDEAFF.